The T cell receptor (beta chain) under discussion was sequenced for a study of shared clonotypes between healthy human individuals. In regard to this clone: Its cognate antigen is unknown. Other DNA sequences within the sample encode an identical CDR3.

The CDR3 has 13 residues. CDR1 and CDR2 (germline): SGHDT, YYEEEE. Trimming removed 4 bases at V and 1 base at J, with 8 bases between. Profiled with immunoSEQ multiplex PCR; TCRdb holds only in-frame clones, not every one. The sample contains about 1 million clones, roughly 70% of which appear only once. The donors, all of them Caucasian adults, lived in Nashville, Tennessee. Regarding the study as a whole: Deeper or shallower sequencing was expected to change how clonotypes are shared among donors. Richness estimates generally favored naive over memory subsets. Naive CD4 clonotypes overlapped across a few donors at approximately 5%.

The rearrangement joins TRBV5-6 to TRBJ2-5; perhaps D is TRBD1 or TRBD2 (5 bases each). The sequenced material came from memory CD4+ T cells sorted from blood. Subset specified: CD45RA-negative fraction. The receptor comes from a man in his late teens or twenties in good health. The CDR3 DNA follows: TGTGCCAGCAGCGGGGACCGCCAAGAGACCCAGTACTTC. Protein product: CASSGDRQETQYF.